This TCR beta chain was obtained from a study of blood T cell repertoires in COVID-19. Study-level background: Donors in the United States, Italy and Spain gave samples during acute or convalescent COVID-19. From T cells, B-cell-depleted T cells, or PBMCs came the material, which was cDNA or gDNA.

This CDR3 contains 15 residues. In the original workflow: Amplification of reference gene primers provided the estimated nucleated cell counts. TCRdb's copy holds only in-frame clones and misses some; the assay was immunoSEQ multiplex PCR. V and J calls and clone size are given by that table; D and trimming were obtained from the DNA. The data hold 55,000 to 85,000 clones, with roughly 78% observed a single time. The source is a man aged 55 to 70 with active or convalescent COVID-19. Sequenced material: peripheral blood. This chain uses TRBV21-1 with TRBJ2-7; whether TRBD1, the table's D call, matches the DNA was not checked. TRBV21-1 is marked as a pseudogene. The CDR3 DNA reads TGTGCCAGCAGCAGTCCTGCAGGGGTGTCCTACGAGCAGTACTTC. Translating it yields CASSSPAGVSYEQYF.